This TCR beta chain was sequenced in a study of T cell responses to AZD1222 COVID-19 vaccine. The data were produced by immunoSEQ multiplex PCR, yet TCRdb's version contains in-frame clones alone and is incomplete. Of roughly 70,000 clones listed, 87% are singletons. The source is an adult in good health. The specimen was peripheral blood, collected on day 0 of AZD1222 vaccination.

CDR3 amino acids: CAWSVGSGELFF. CDR3 DNA sequence: TGTGCCTGGAGTGTAGGATCCGGGGAGCTGTTTTTT. The V and J genes are TRBV30 and TRBJ2-2; D is uncertain. This CDR3 has 12 amino acids. Germline assignment: CDR1 GTSNPN and CDR2 SVGIG (reference sequence). Trimming left V 0 bases short and J 6 bases short, with 5 bases between.